Below, 2 T cell receptor beta chains from the same sample are listed, as sequenced in a study of blood T cell repertoires in COVID-19 (dated by TCRdb to about 2020). Libraries were prepared through the immunoSEQ multiplex PCR assay. TCRdb obtained this table from immuneACCESS and retained in-frame rearrangements with V and J assigned. These tables miss some clones; where compared with another copy, unresolved V genes account for less than half of the shortfall, and the remainder is unexplained. In this sample the table shows about 91,000 clones, 88% of which occur a single time. The ten largest clones capture 4.8% of the sample. Sequencing was done on a sample of peripheral blood. The receptors stem from a woman at least 80 years old with active COVID-19.

The genes are TRBV9 and TRBJ1-2, with D perhaps TRBD1 (5 bases). Germline CDR1 SGDLS, CDR2 YYNGEE. The CDR3 totals 13 residues. The V end lost 2 bases, the J end lost 5 bases, and 10 bases lay between the germline ends. The CDR3 loop reads CASSVGGVYGYTF. The DNA of the CDR3 is TGTGCCAGCAGCGTTGGAGGGGTATATGGCTACACCTTC.

The chain joins TRBV5-8 to TRBJ2-3; 8 bases line up with TRBD2. The CDR3 loop spans 16 amino acids. V lost 0 bases, J lost 2 bases, and 5 bases stayed unmatched. CDR1 is SGHTS, CDR2 YDEGEE, per germline. CDR3 DNA sequence: TGTGCCAGCAGCTTGGGCCGGGGGGGAAACACAGATACGCAGTATTTT. Protein product: CASSLGRGGNTDTQYF.